The 25 T cell receptor beta chains below were found in one sample sequenced in a study of beta chain features in type 1 diabetes. Findings and limits, study-wide: The study found moderately but significantly shorter TCRB CDR3s in all four CD4+ subsets of Type 1 diabetes patients.

As every portion of the isolated RNA was reverse transcribed, the sequencing read expressed TCRB transcripts. Assay: immunoSEQ multiplex PCR; the TCRdb copy retains only in-frame clones and omits some. The table has some 700,000 clones, 13% seen once; the top ten hold less than 0.025%. These TCRs are of unknown antigen specificity. The sequenced sample was naive CD4+ T cells from blood. The receptors were sampled from a young man with type 1 diabetes.

This sequence joins TRBV5-1 and TRBJ2-1, with D maybe TRBD2 (6 bases). V shed 3 bases and J shed 5 bases, with 15 bases lying between them. In germline, CDR1 is SGHRS, CDR2 YFSETQ. The CDR3 has 15 residues. This CDR3 is CASSWGLGANNEQFF. Written as DNA, the CDR3 is TGCGCCAGCAGCTGGGGACTCGGGGCAAACAATGAGCAGTTCTTC.

The chain couples TRBV30 to TRBJ1-1, with D uncertain. The V and J ends lost 4 bases and 6 bases respectively, with 18 bases between them. The CDR3 spans 14 residues. Germline assignment: CDR1 GTSNPN and CDR2 SVGIG (reference sequence). The CDR3 loop reads CAWTVGPGGSEAFF. In nucleotides, the CDR3 is TGTGCCTGGACCGTCGGACCCGGCGGATCTGAAGCTTTCTTT.

The CDR3, as DNA: TGTGCCAGCAGCACCTGGGATAATGGGGCTGAAGCTTTCTTT. Translation gives CASSTWDNGAEAFF. The chain is built from TRBV7-2 and TRBJ1-1; D gene uncertain. Germline V gene lookup returns CDR1 SGHTA and CDR2 FQGNSA. The CDR3 runs to 14 residues. Deletions cut 5 bases from V and 6 bases from J, with 16 bases between.

This clone was seen only a few times. V and J are TRBV30 and TRBJ2-5; 7 nucleotides match TRBD1. The ends lost 7 bases at V and 0 bases at J; junction bases unmatched: 5. The CDR3 covers 13 residues. Germline lookup yields CDR1 GTSNPN and CDR2 SVGIG (reference sequence). The CDR3 protein is CAFDRGHQETQYF. The CDR3 DNA reads as TGTGCCTTTGATAGGGGGCACCAAGAGACCCAGTACTTC.

The chain uses TRBV19 and TRBJ2-1; D is uncertain. CDR3 length: 12 amino acids. The ends were cut back, 5 bases at V and 8 bases at J, with 10 bases in the middle. Germline-derived CDR1 and CDR2 are LNHDA and SQIVND (reference sequence). The CDR3 spells CASSDAVYEQFF. The CDR3 DNA sequence: TGTGCCAGTAGTGACGCGGTGTATGAGCAGTTCTTC.

This clone has only a few counts. Other nucleotide sequences from this sample produce the same CDR3. This chain connects TRBV5-1 to TRBJ1-2; D call uncertain. The V end was cut by 0 bases, the J end by 0 bases, with 3 bases between. The CDR3 extends over 13 amino acids. Germline V gives CDR1 SGHRS, CDR2 YFSETQ. The CDR3 DNA reads TGCGCCAGCAGCTTGGGTGCTAACTATGGCTACACCTTC. Protein sequence: CASSLGANYGYTF.

V gene TRBV19 combines with J gene TRBJ1-1; no definite D call. CDR1 is LNHDA and CDR2 is SQIVND in the germline V gene (reference sequence). The CDR3 loop spans 15 amino acids. V was pared by 9 bases and J by 3 bases, with 20 bases between. The CDR3 sequence is CASNSFGPKDTEAFF. The CDR3 region has the DNA TGTGCCAGCAACAGTTTTGGACCCAAGGACACTGAAGCTTTCTTT.

This clone was observed a few times. The gene calls are TRBV5-6 and TRBJ2-1, with D tentatively TRBD2 (7 bases). V was trimmed by 3 bases and J by 3 bases, leaving 10 bases between them. The CDR3 is 14 amino acids. Germline CDR1 and CDR2: SGHDT and YYEEEE. The CDR3 sequence: CASSWGGGYNEQFF. The DNA of the CDR3 is TGTGCCAGCAGCTGGGGAGGGGGCTACAATGAGCAGTTCTTC.

The V and J genes are TRBV10-3 and TRBJ1-1; a weak D match, TRBD1 (5 bases). V was cut by 5 bases and J by 3 bases, with 16 bases left in between. The germline CDR1 and CDR2 sequences are ENHRY and SYGVKD. This CDR3 contains 15 residues. CDR3 in DNA: TGTGCCATCAGTTCGACACAGGACGGAGACACTGAAGCTTTCTTT. This sequence encodes CAISSTQDGDTEAFF.

The J gene is TRBJ1-6, the V gene TRBV30; maybe TRBD1 (5 bases). CDR1 and CDR2 (germline): GTSNPN, SVGIG (reference sequence). The CDR3 consists of 12 residues. Trimming shortened V by 4 bases and J by 12 bases, and 13 bases separated the two germline ends. The CDR3: CAWKFLQGPLHF. The CDR3 DNA sequence: TGTGCCTGGAAGTTTCTCCAGGGACCCCTCCACTTT.

CDR3 sequence reads: CASKDTGIPGANVLTF. The CDR3 DNA follows: TGTGCCAGCAAGGATACAGGGATCCCTGGGGCCAACGTCCTGACTTTC. The chain employs TRBV28 and TRBJ2-6, with D perhaps TRBD1 (6 bases). V was trimmed by 7 bases and J by 2 bases, leaving 15 bases between them. The CDR3 runs 16 residues. The germline gives CDR1 MDHEN, CDR2 SYDVKM.

With respect to this clone: At the DNA level, this CDR3 is encoded by other sequences in the same sample as well. This rearrangement joins TRBV7-2 to TRBJ2-7; D remains ambiguous. The V gene lost 6 bases and the J gene lost 0 bases, with 9 bases spanning the gap. The germline gives CDR1 SGHTA, CDR2 FQGNSA. The CDR3 has 13 residues. CDR3 sequence reads: CASSSYSSYEQYF. The CDR3 DNA sequence: TGTGCCAGCAGTTCCTATAGCTCCTACGAGCAGTACTTC.

The rearrangement joins TRBV20-1 to TRBJ2-7; no reliable D call. The CDR3 totals 11 residues. Per germline, CDR1 DFQATT and CDR2 SNEGSKA (reference sequence). V shed 5 bases and J shed 6 bases, with 11 bases lying between them. The CDR3 nucleotides are TGCAGTGCTGGAAAAGGTGGCGAGCAGTACTTC. It translates to CSAGKGGEQYF.

The chain carries TRBV7-9 and TRBJ2-2, with 9 bases that match TRBD2. V shed 5 bases and J 5 bases; nucleotides not matched to a gene: 6. The germline V gene has CDR1 SEHNR and CDR2 FQNEAQ (reference sequence). CDR3 size: 15 residues. The CDR3 DNA sequence: TGTGCCAGCAGCCCCAAGCGGGGGGATACCGGGGAGCTGTTTTTT. As protein: CASSPKRGDTGELFF. Variable domain in full (rest from reference TRBV7-9 and TRBJ2-2): DTGVSQNPRHKITKRGQNVTFRCDPISEHNRLYWYRQTLGQGPEFLTYFQNEAQLEKSRLLSDRFSAERPKGSFSTLEIQRTEQGDSAMYLCASSPKRGDTGELFFGEGSRLTVL.

This clone was seen a few times. The V call is TRBV4-1, the J call TRBJ1-2; TRBD1 matches at 10 bases. This CDR3 is 15 amino acids long. V was pared by 5 bases and J by 7 bases, with 10 bases of the junction left unmatched. Germline V gene data show CDR1 as MGHRA and CDR2 as YSYEKL. This chain's CDR3 is CASSSGQGEFRGYTF. CDR3 sequence (DNA): TGCGCCAGCAGCTCTGGACAGGGGGAATTTCGTGGCTACACCTTC.

In regard to this clone: Other DNA sequences of this sample code for an identical CDR3. This chain uses TRBV2 with TRBJ1-5; D possibly corresponds to TRBD1 (5 bases). This CDR3 comprises 14 residues. Deletions cut 3 bases from V and 2 bases from J, with 8 bases between. In germline, CDR1 is SNHLY, CDR2 FYNNEI. The CDR3 nucleotides read TGTGCCAGCAGTGACAGGGCAGGCAATCAGCCCCAGCATTTT. This translates into CASSDRAGNQPQHF.

This chain links TRBV5-1 with TRBJ1-5, with D maybe TRBD1 (6 bases). V was shortened by 1 base and J by 2 bases, with 10 bases between the two germline ends. The CDR3 loop spans 15 amino acids. Germline V gives CDR1 SGHRS, CDR2 YFSETQ. The CDR3: CASSLTGSGNQPQHF. Here the CDR3 DNA reads TGCGCCAGCAGCTTGACAGGGAGTGGCAATCAGCCCCAGCATTTT.

This clone was seen more than once but under ten times. The chain joins TRBV18 to TRBJ1-1; TRBD1 matches 11 bases. Germline V gene lookup returns CDR1 KGHSH and CDR2 LQKENI. The J segment lost 5 bases and the V segment lost 4 bases, leaving 3 bases of the junction unmatched. The CDR3 consists of 14 residues. The CDR3 loop is CASSHGTGGTEAFF. CDR3 bases: TGTGCCAGCTCACATGGGACAGGGGGAACTGAAGCTTTCTTT. The full variable domain, with the rest looked up from reference TRBV18 and TRBJ1-1, is NAGVMQNPRHLVRRRGQEARLRCSPMKGHSHVYWYRQLPEEGLKFMVYLQKENIIDESGMPKERFSAEFPKEGPSILRIQQVVRGDSAAYFCASSHGTGGTEAFFGQGTRLTVV.

The chain is built from TRBV9 and TRBJ1-5, with 11 bases that match TRBD1. The CDR3 has 14 residues. The V gene end was trimmed by 2 bases and the J gene end by 6 bases; junction bases not matched to a gene: 1. Germline CDR1 and CDR2: SGDLS and YYNGEE. The chain's CDR3 is CASSVGTGGQPQHF. CDR3 nucleotides: TGTGCCAGCAGCGTTGGGACAGGGGGTCAGCCCCAGCATTTT.

The V gene is TRBV7-9, the J gene TRBJ1-6, with D perhaps matching TRBD1 (6 bases). The CDR3 length is 15 residues. Per germline, CDR1 SEHNR and CDR2 FQNEAQ (reference sequence). Trimming removed 5 bases from V and 5 bases from J, with 13 bases in between. The CDR3 DNA follows: TGTGCCAGCAGCCCACAGGGATCCGATAATTCACCCCTCCACTTT. As protein: CASSPQGSDNSPLHF.

This clone was found a few times. The chain combines TRBV30 with TRBJ1-2; no clear D. The length of the CDR3 is 11 residues. Germline loops: CDR1 GTSNPN, CDR2 SVGIG (reference sequence). The ends were cut back, 3 bases at V and 4 bases at J, with 6 bases in the middle. CDR3 sequence reads: CAWSSPYGYTF. The CDR3 DNA is TGTGCCTGGAGCAGCCCCTATGGCTACACCTTC.

This clone was detected a few times. The chain is built from TRBV7-9 and TRBJ2-3; unclear D gene. The CDR3 contains 13 residues. Trimming took 4 bases from V and 3 from J, leaving 8 bases between them. Per the germline V gene, CDR1 is SEHNR and CDR2 is FQNEAQ (reference sequence). The CDR3, as DNA: TGTGCCAGCAGCTCCTTACCAACAGATACGCAGTATTTT. Translated: CASSSLPTDTQYF.

Only a few counts were recorded for this clone. The V gene is TRBV30, the J gene TRBJ1-5; D is undetermined. Germline V gene data show CDR1 as GTSNPN and CDR2 as SVGIG (reference sequence). The CDR3 runs to 13 residues. V was cut by 2 bases and J by 2 bases, with 7 bases left in between. CDR3 in DNA: TGTGCCTGGAGTCACTCTGGCAATCAGCCCCAGCATTTT. The encoded protein is CAWSHSGNQPQHF. Combining the CDR3 with reference TRBV30 and TRBJ1-5 gives the whole variable domain SQTIHQWPATLVQPVGSPLSLECTVEGTSNPNLYWYRQAAGRGLQLLFYSVGIGQISSEVPQNLSASRPQDRQFILSSKKLLLSDSGFYLCAWSHSGNQPQHFGDGTRLSIL.

The rearrangement uses TRBV6-1 and TRBJ1-5; D call uncertain. CDR1 is MNHNS, CDR2 SASEGT, per germline. The CDR3 runs 14 residues. The V gene lost 5 bases and the J gene lost 3 bases, with 11 bases spanning the gap. CDR3 loop: CASSLEWINQPQHF. The DNA of the CDR3 is TGTGCCAGCAGTCTCGAATGGATCAATCAGCCCCAGCATTTT.

This clone was counted between two and nine times. The V call is TRBV5-1, the J call TRBJ1-2, with D uncertain. CDR1 SGHRS and CDR2 YFSETQ come from the germline V gene. V was pared by 1 base and J by 0 bases, with 10 bases between. This CDR3 spans 15 amino acids. The CDR3 DNA reads TGCGCCAGCAGCTTGCAGGCCAGCTCTAACTATGGCTACACCTTC. It encodes CASSLQASSNYGYTF. The variable domain in full, completed from reference TRBV5-1 and TRBJ1-2, reads KAGVTQTPRYLIKTRGQQVTLSCSPISGHRSVSWYQQTPGQGLQFLFEYFSETQRNKGNFPGRFSGRQFSNSRSEMNVSTLELGDSALYLCASSLQASSNYGYTFGSGTRLTVV.